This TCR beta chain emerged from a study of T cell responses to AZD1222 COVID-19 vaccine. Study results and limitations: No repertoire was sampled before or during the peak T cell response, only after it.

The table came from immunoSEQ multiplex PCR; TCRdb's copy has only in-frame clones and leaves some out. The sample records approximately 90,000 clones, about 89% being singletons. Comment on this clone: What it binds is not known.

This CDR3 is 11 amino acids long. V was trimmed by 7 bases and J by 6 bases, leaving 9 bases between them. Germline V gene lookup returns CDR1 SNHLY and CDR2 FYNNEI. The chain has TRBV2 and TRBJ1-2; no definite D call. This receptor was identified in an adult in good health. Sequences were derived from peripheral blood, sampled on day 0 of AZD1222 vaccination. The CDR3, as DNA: TGTGCCAGCACAGTCCTCGATGGCTACACCTTC. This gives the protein CASTVLDGYTF.